Below are 27 T cell receptor beta chains sequenced from a single sample in a study of blood T cells in healthy people across ages. PCR was performed a second time for roughly 7 to 11 cycles using a sample-barcoded 5' primer and a J-beta primer mix. Using its own MiXCR run on the 5' RACE reads, TCRdb lists one record per CDR3 protein. The sample has roughly 800,000 distinct CDR3 sequences; roughly 60% are singletons. Sequencing was performed on blood. Receptor source: a man aged 25-45 years in good health.

J is TRBJ2-5 and V is TRBV19, with 7 bases that match TRBD1. The CDR3 runs 13 residues. V lost 7 bases, J lost 4 bases, and 6 bases stayed unmatched. Germline V lookup: CDR1 LNHDA, CDR2 SQIVND (reference sequence). CDR3 in DNA: TGTGCCAGTACCAACACAGGGGTAGAGACCCAGTACTTC. Protein: CASTNTGVETQYF.

CDR3: CASSSARRSSYEQYF. CDR3 coding DNA: TGTGCCAGCAGCTCCGCTAGACGGAGCTCCTACGAGCAGTACTTC. V and J are TRBV13 and TRBJ2-7; unclear D gene. Deletions cut 4 bases from V and 0 bases from J, with 13 bases between. The CDR3 extends over 15 amino acids. Germline lookup yields CDR1 PRHDT and CDR2 FYEKMQ (reference sequence).

The rearrangement joins TRBV20-1 to TRBJ2-5; 8 positions match TRBD2. The CDR3 consists of 13 residues. Germline V gene lookup returns CDR1 DFQATT and CDR2 SNEGSKA (reference sequence). V lost 5 bases, J lost 4 bases, and 6 bases stayed unmatched. CDR3 nucleotide sequence: TGCAGTGCTGAGCGGGGGAGAGGAGAGACCCAGTACTTC. It is translated as CSAERGRGETQYF.

Of note for this clonotype: At one of its ends the junction is not consistent with the germline gene, which may arise from a read error. The chain carries TRBV7-7 and TRBJ2-5; D possibly corresponds to TRBD2 (6 bases). Germline CDR1 SSHAT, CDR2 FNYEAQ (reference sequence). The CDR3 is 15 residues long. The CDR3: CASSLALALGETQYF. The CDR3 DNA reads as TGTGCTAGCAGCTTAGCGCTAGCGCTGGGAGAGACCCAGTACTTC.

The chain uses TRBV7-9 and TRBJ2-7; D is unclear. V lost 2 bases to trimming and J lost 3 bases, with 14 bases between them. CDR3 size: 15 residues. Germline-derived CDR1 and CDR2 are SEHNR and FQNEAQ (reference sequence). CDR3 bases: TGTGCCAGCAGCTTATCGAAGCTCGGGTACTACGAGCAGTACTTC. Its protein product is CASSLSKLGYYEQYF.

V and J are TRBV5-1 and TRBJ2-3; TRBD2 is a possible D gene (6 bases). Trimming pared 7 bases from V and 5 bases from J, leaving 14 bases between. CDR1 and CDR2 (germline): SGHRS, YFSETQ. This CDR3 region has 13 residues. CDR3 sequence reads: CASGTGVGDTQYF. CDR3 nucleotide sequence: TGCGCCAGCGGGACGGGAGTCGGAGATACGCAGTATTTT. Full variable domain (remainder filled in from reference TRBV5-1 and TRBJ2-3): KAGVTQTPRYLIKTRGQQVTLSCSPISGHRSVSWYQQTPGQGLQFLFEYFSETQRNKGNFPGRFSGRQFSNSRSEMNVSTLELGDSALYLCASGTGVGDTQYFGPGTRLTVL.

This chain connects TRBV20-1 to TRBJ2-5; 8 nucleotides line up with TRBD1. The tail of the sequence fits TRBJ2-7 better, so the J call may be wrong. CDR3 length: 14 amino acids. Germline V lookup: CDR1 DFQATT, CDR2 SNEGSKA (reference sequence). The CDR3 spells CSASGGYSAYEQYF. DNA for the CDR3: TGCAGTGCTTCAGGGGGCTATTCTGCTTACGAGCAGTACTTC.

The chain combines TRBV6-2 or TRBV6-3 with TRBJ1-2, with TRBD1 matching 8 bases. The CDR3 is 15 residues long. The ends lost 5 bases at V and 4 bases at J; junction bases unmatched: 9. CDR1 MNHEY and CDR2 SVGEGT come from the germline V gene. The CDR3 coding sequence is TGTGCCAGCAGTCTACCCGGACAGGGTATCTATGGCTACACCTTC. This sequence encodes CASSLPGQGIYGYTF.

This clonotype has only a few counts. V and J are TRBV29-1 and TRBJ2-7; D ambiguous. V was clipped by 4 bases and J by 5 bases, with 15 bases between them. The CDR3 consists of 13 residues. Germline CDR1 is SQVTM and CDR2 is ANQGSEA. The CDR3 loop is CSVGLPTENEQYF. CDR3 nucleotide sequence: TGCAGCGTTGGTCTCCCGACCGAGAACGAGCAGTACTTC.

The chain combines TRBV20-1 with TRBJ2-4; no definite D call. With the DNA end fitting TRBJ2-7 better, the J assignment may be wrong. Germline-derived CDR1 and CDR2 are DFQATT and SNEGSKA (reference sequence). The CDR3 extends over 12 amino acids. This chain's CDR3 is CSARSTPGEQYF. CDR3 DNA sequence: TGCAGTGCTCGATCAACCCCTGGCGAGCAGTACTTC.

This clonotype was seen a handful of times. J is TRBJ1-1 and V is TRBV10-3, with unresolved D. V was clipped by 6 bases and J by 1 base, with 9 bases between them. Germline V gene lookup returns CDR1 ENHRY and CDR2 SYGVKD. The CDR3 spans 13 residues. This CDR3 is CAIRRAENTEAFF. The CDR3 DNA follows: TGTGCCATCAGGAGGGCAGAGAACACTGAAGCTTTCTTT.

The rearrangement joins TRBV11-2 to TRBJ2-1; the D is unclear. Germline values: CDR1 SGHAT, CDR2 FQNNGV. This CDR3 has 12 amino acids. Trimming took 5 bases from V and 8 from J, leaving 10 bases between them. The CDR3 region has the DNA TGTGCCAGCAGCCTTCAAATGGATGAGCAGTTCTTC. It yields the protein CASSLQMDEQFF.

The rearrangement joins TRBV7-2 to TRBJ2-7; the match to TRBD2 covers 7 bases. The germline V gene encodes CDR1 SGHTA and CDR2 FQGNSA. The ends lost 5 bases at V and 12 bases at J; junction bases unmatched: 13. CDR3 length: 13 amino acids. The CDR3 region has the DNA TGTGCCAGCAGCCCAACCCCGGTAGCGGGTCGGTACTTC. Translating it yields CASSPTPVAGRYF.

V is TRBV25-1 and J is TRBJ1-1; D may be TRBD1 (5 bases). Germline V gene data show CDR1 as MGHDK and CDR2 as SYGVNS. This CDR3 comprises 12 residues. Trimming left V 3 bases short and J 7 bases short, with 9 bases between. The CDR3 sequence: CASSEPGSEAFF. The CDR3 region has the DNA TGTGCCAGCAGTGAGCCAGGGAGTGAAGCTTTCTTT.

This chain uses TRBV3-1 with TRBJ1-2; 7 nucleotides agree with TRBD1. Germline V lookup: CDR1 LGHDT, CDR2 YNNKEL (reference sequence). The CDR3 runs to 14 residues. Unmatched junction bases numbered 7, after V lost 4 bases and J lost 5 bases. CDR3 in amino acids: CASSLGTAQYGYTF. CDR3 in DNA: TGTGCCAGCAGCCTTGGGACAGCGCAATATGGCTACACCTTC.

DNA of the CDR3: TGTGCCAGCAGCCTCACACGGACGTATAATTCACCCCTCCACTTT. This encodes CASSLTRTYNSPLHF. The chain uses TRBV3-1 and TRBJ1-6; D uncertain. CDR3 length equals 15 residues. Germline-derived CDR1 and CDR2 are LGHDT and YNNKEL (reference sequence). Trimming cost V 4 bases and J 4 bases, with 11 bases left between them.

The chain couples TRBV4-3 to TRBJ2-4; 7 bases align to TRBD2. The J call is uncertain, as TRBJ2-7 better fits the DNA end. The germline V gene encodes CDR1 LGHNA and CDR2 YSLEER. This CDR3 spans 16 amino acids. CDR3 bases: TGCGCCAGCAGCCAAGATCCTAGCGGTAGCTCCTACGAGCAGTACTTC. It specifies CASSQDPSGSSYEQYF.

The rearrangement links TRBV20-1 to TRBJ1-2, with a tentative D call TRBD1 (6 bases). The ends were cut back, 0 bases at V and 2 bases at J, with 10 bases in the middle. This CDR3 is built from 14 residues. Germline loops: CDR1 DFQATT, CDR2 SNEGSKA (reference sequence). The CDR3 DNA is TGCAGTGCTAGAGAGGGGCAGGGGAACTATGGCTACACCTTC. This sequence encodes CSAREGQGNYGYTF.

A few counts support this clonotype. V usage is TRBV7-2 and J usage is TRBJ2-2; D gene unclear. V dropped 2 bases and J dropped 1 base, with 8 bases sitting between them. The CDR3 spans 15 residues. The germline V gene encodes CDR1 SGHTA and CDR2 FQGNSA. The CDR3 DNA follows: TGTGCCAGCAGCTTACTAGTCCTGAACACCGGGGAGCTGTTTTTT. As protein: CASSLLVLNTGELFF.

The J gene is TRBJ2-7, the V gene TRBV15; possibly TRBD2 for D (5 bases). The V end was cut by 0 bases, the J end by 5 bases, with 14 bases between. The CDR3 covers 15 residues. CDR1 is LNHNV and CDR2 is YYDKDF in the germline V gene (reference sequence). The CDR3 DNA is TGTGCCACCAGCAGAGACGGGAACTTTGTCAACGAGCAGTACTTC. It encodes CATSRDGNFVNEQYF.

The J gene is TRBJ2-5, the V gene TRBV28; TRBD2 matches 7 bases. The germline V gene has CDR1 MDHEN and CDR2 SYDVKM. V dropped 3 bases and J dropped 0; count of bases not matched to a gene: 4. The CDR3 spans 15 residues. CDR3 sequence (DNA): TGTGCCAGCAGTTTTCGCGGGAGAAACCAAGAGACCCAGTACTTC. It specifies CASSFRGRNQETQYF. The full variable domain, with the rest looked up from reference TRBV28 and TRBJ2-5, is DVKVTQSSRYLVKRTGEKVFLECVQDMDHENMFWYRQDPGLGLRLIYFSYDVKMKEKGDIPEGYSVSREKKERFSLILESASTNQTSMYLCASSFRGRNQETQYFGPGTRLLVL.

There are many counts of this clonotype. The V and J genes are TRBV6-5 and TRBJ1-5; TRBD1 matches at 10 bases. The CDR3 is made up of 14 amino acids. Germline V gene lookup returns CDR1 MNHEY and CDR2 SVGAGI. The CDR3 nucleotides are TGTGCTAGCCGGGACAGGGGTGATGCGCAGCCCCAGCATTTT. Protein sequence: CASRDRGDAQPQHF.

The table lists this clonotype with a count of one. This chain uses TRBV19 with TRBJ2-5; D gene ambiguous. The germline V gene has CDR1 LNHDA and CDR2 SQIVND (reference sequence). The CDR3 has 14 residues. Trimming took 1 base from V and 6 from J, leaving 12 bases between them. The CDR3 region is CASSIGRLRKTQYF. Written as DNA, the CDR3 is TGTGCCAGTAGTATAGGTCGGCTCCGCAAGACCCAGTACTTC.

This chain links TRBV11-2 with TRBJ2-2, with 12 bases that match TRBD1. This CDR3 is built from 16 residues. J was trimmed by 6 bases and V by 2 bases; bases with no gene match: 4. Germline CDR1 SGHAT, CDR2 FQNNGV. The CDR3 reads CASSLWGQGASGELFF. In DNA form, the CDR3 reads TGTGCCAGCAGCTTATGGGGACAGGGGGCGTCCGGGGAGCTGTTTTTT. The whole variable domain, remainder taken from reference TRBV11-2 and TRBJ2-2, is EAGVAQSPRYKIIEKRQSVAFWCNPISGHATLYWYQQILGQGPKLLIQFQNNGVVDDSQLPKDRFSAERLKGVDSTLKIQPAKLEDSAVYLCASSLWGQGASGELFFGEGSRLTVL.

There are a few counts of this clonotype. The rearrangement joins TRBV5-1 to TRBJ2-5; D unresolved. CDR3 length: 13 residues. Germline CDR1 and CDR2: SGHRS and YFSETQ. Trimming took 3 bases from V and 5 from J, leaving 11 bases between them. CDR3 sequence (DNA): TGCGCCAGCAGCTCTTCGGTAGAGGAGACCCAGTACTTC. Its translation: CASSSSVEETQYF.

This clonotype was found a few times. This chain joins TRBV4-3 and TRBJ1-2, with D perhaps TRBD1 (5 bases). The CDR3 length is 15 residues. Trimming took 0 bases from V and 4 from J, leaving 12 bases between them. CDR1 is LGHNA and CDR2 is YSLEER in the germline V gene. DNA for the CDR3: TGCGCCAGCAGCCAAGATAAGGGGCCGGGCTATGGCTACACCTTC. As protein: CASSQDKGPGYGYTF.

The sample holds a few counts of this clonotype. The rearrangement joins TRBV2 to TRBJ1-6, with 9 positions matching TRBD1. The CDR3 spans 14 residues. V dropped 4 bases and J dropped 9; count of bases not matched to a gene: 4. Germline CDR1 and CDR2: SNHLY and FYNNEI. The DNA for the CDR3 is TGTGCCAGCAGTGTGGGACAGGGTGGTTCACCCCTCCACTTT. Its protein product is CASSVGQGGSPLHF.